The T cell receptor beta chain under discussion was sequenced for a study of control samples from healthy donors and cancer patients. The assay was immunoSEQ multiplex PCR, and TCRdb's table has in-frame clones only and misses some. There are tens of thousands of clones in the sample; around 90% occur only once, and 1.9% lies in the top ten. V lost 0 bases and J lost 0, with 10 bases in between. Looked up from germline, CDR1 is SGHRS and CDR2 is YFSETQ. This CDR3 spans 16 amino acids. This clone was seen just once. Material: PBMCs. This receptor was obtained from a woman in her sixties with head and neck cancer. The genes are TRBV5-1 and TRBJ2-1; D call uncertain. The DNA of the CDR3 is TGCGCCAGCAGCTTGGGACGGATCAGCTCCTACAATGAGCAGTTCTTC. The encoded protein is CASSLGRISSYNEQFF.